This T cell receptor beta chain was observed in a study of cytomegalovirus exposure and HLA in healthy donors. The primer mix had 60 Vbeta and 13 Jbeta primers. Clones were sequenced by immunoSEQ multiplex PCR, and TCRdb holds only the in-frame ones, with some missing. This listing includes 35,000 to 45,000 clones. Germline CDR1 SGDLS, CDR2 YYNGEE. V was shortened by 0 bases and J by 6 bases, with 18 bases between the two germline ends. This CDR3 is built from 16 residues. Sequenced input: PBMCs. The sequence was collected from a woman under 40 in good health and CMV-seropositive. V and J are TRBV9 and TRBJ1-2, with a weak D call TRBD1 (6 bases). CDR3 DNA: TGTGCCAGCAGCGTAGTCAGGACAGACACTATAAATGGCTACACCTTC. The encoded protein is CASSVVRTDTINGYTF.